Listed below are T cell receptor beta chains from one sample, sequenced in a study of blood T cell repertoires in COVID-19. Sequencing used immunoSEQ multiplex PCR; TCRdb keeps in-frame clones, though not all of them. The table shows about 70,000 clones, with approximately 89% occurring only once. The sequencing sample was made of peripheral blood. The receptors here all came from a man aged 50 to 60 with COVID-19, enrolled during active disease. CDR3s include the opening cysteine and the closing phenylalanine or tryptophan. D genes are given only for firm matches. Not every row has a clone size; where given, it reads once, few, many or a size class.

once | NA | TRBJ2-2 | TRBV4-3 | CASSQGPSYTGELFF | TGCGCCAGCAGCCAAGGTCCTAGCTACACCGGGGAGCTGTTTTTT
NA | NA | TRBJ1-2 | TRBV2 | CASSIVDGYTF | TGTGCCAGCAGCATAGTGGATGGCTACACCTTC
NA | NA | TRBJ1-2 | TRBV7-2 | CASSLALNYGYTF | TGTGCCAGCAGCTTAGCACTAAACTATGGCTACACCTTC
NA | NA | TRBJ1-2 | TRBV9 | CASSVEGDSGYGYTF | TGTGCCAGCAGCGTAGAGGGGGATTCGGGTTATGGCTACACCTTC
NA | NA | TRBJ2-2 | TRBV3-1/TRBV3-2 | CASSLPGQTNTGELFF | TGTGCCAGCTCCCTCCCGGGACAAACGAACACCGGGGAGCTGTTTTTT
NA | NA | TRBJ2-3 | TRBV29-1 | CSVVAGIDTQYF | TGCAGCGTTGTCGCGGGTATAGATACGCAGTATTTT
once | NA | TRBJ1-2 | TRBV20-1 | CSADEGGSYTF | TGCAGTGCTGACGAGGGGGGGAGCTACACCTTC
once | TRBD2 | TRBJ2-5 | TRBV2 | CASSGVAGERVETQYF | TGTGCCAGCAGTGGAGTGGCGGGAGAGAGAGTTGAGACCCAGTACTTC
NA | TRBD2 | TRBJ2-3 | TRBV5-1 | CASSLGVGLAGGSDTQYF | TGCGCCAGCAGCTTGGGGGTCGGACTAGCGGGAGGTTCAGATACGCAGTATTTT
once | NA | TRBJ1-3 | TRBV5-1 | CASSLEVGARNTIYF | TGCGCCAGCAGCTTGGAGGTGGGGGCCCGAAACACCATATATTTT
NA | NA | TRBJ1-3 | TRBV4-3 | CASSQMDGGSGNTIYF | TGCGCCAGCAGCCAGATGGACGGGGGCTCTGGAAACACCATATATTTT
NA | TRBD1 | TRBJ1-1 | TRBV2 | CASRPGQGNTEAFF | TGTGCCAGCAGACCGGGACAGGGAAACACTGAAGCTTTCTTT
NA | TRBD2 | TRBJ2-7 | TRBV12-3/TRBV12-4 | CASSLGLSYEQYF | TGTGCCAGCAGTTTGGGACTATCCTACGAGCAGTACTTC
once | NA | TRBJ1-1 | TRBV4-3 | CASSLGAGRAGRDTEAFF | TGCGCCAGCAGCCTTGGGGCCGGCAGGGCAGGTCGGGACACTGAAGCTTTCTTT
few | TRBD1 | TRBJ2-1 | TRBV5-4 | CASSLTGESNEQFF | TGTGCCAGCAGCTTGACAGGGGAGAGCAATGAGCAGTTCTTC
NA | TRBD2 | TRBJ2-1 | TRBV6-2/TRBV6-3 | CASSYPPGLGLYNEQFF | TGTGCCAGCAGTTACCCGCCGGGACTAGGATTATACAATGAGCAGTTCTTC
NA | NA | TRBJ2-1 | TRBV27 | CASRPQDRAHNEQFF | TGTGCCAGCAGACCCCAGGACAGAGCGCACAATGAGCAGTTCTTC
NA | TRBD1 | TRBJ1-2 | TRBV24-1 | CATSAQGGGYTF | TGTGCCACCAGTGCCCAGGGGGGTGGCTACACCTTC
once | TRBD2 | TRBJ2-7 | TRBV28 | CASSLGGTSAYEQYF | TGTGCCAGCAGTTTAGGTGGGACTAGCGCGTACGAGCAGTACTTC
NA | NA | TRBJ1-4 | TRBV2 | CASTTQGWGEKLFF | TGTGCCAGCACCACGCAGGGGTGGGGTGAAAAACTGTTTTTT
NA | NA | TRBJ2-4 | TRBV9 | CASSVANRVEAKNIQYF | TGTGCCAGCAGCGTAGCGAACAGGGTAGAGGCCAAAAACATTCAGTACTTC
few | NA | TRBJ1-5 | TRBV19 | CASSAGYGNQPQHF | TGTGCCAGTAGTGCTGGGTACGGGAATCAGCCCCAGCATTTT
NA | TRBD2 | TRBJ2-1 | TRBV7-2 | CASSFPSGRYNEQFF | TGTGCCAGCAGCTTCCCTAGCGGGAGATACAATGAGCAGTTCTTC
NA | TRBD1 | TRBJ1-2 | TRBV29-1 | CSDLDREAYGYTF | TGCAGCGACCTTGACAGGGAGGCGTATGGCTACACCTTC
once | NA | TRBJ1-1 | TRBV27 | CASRQTGLMNTEAFF | TGTGCCAGCAGGCAGACGGGACTCATGAACACTGAAGCTTTCTTT
once | NA | TRBJ1-3 | TRBV21-1 | CASSMYRRDKDGNTIYF | TGTGCCAGCAGCATGTACCGCAGGGACAAAGACGGAAACACCATATATTTT
NA | TRBD2 | TRBJ2-1 | TRBV7-2 | CASSSGLGPYNEQFF | TGTGCCAGCAGCTCGGGACTAGGACCCTACAATGAGCAGTTCTTC
NA | NA | TRBJ1-5 | TRBV30 | CAWSNDRTKDSNQPQHF | TGTGCCTGGAGCAACGACAGGACAAAGGATAGCAATCAGCCCCAGCATTTT
NA | NA | TRBJ1-2 | TRBV3-1/TRBV3-2 | CASSQTARDNYGYTF | TGTGCCAGCAGCCAGACGGCGAGGGATAACTATGGCTACACCTTC
NA | NA | TRBJ2-3 | TRBV7-3 | CASSLTGGGTDTQYF | TGTGCCAGCAGCTTAACGGGAGGCGGCACAGATACGCAGTATTTT
once | NA | TRBJ2-2 | TRBV30 | CAWREGQYTGELFF | TGTGCCTGGAGGGAAGGACAGTACACCGGGGAGCTGTTTTTT
NA | NA | TRBJ1-4 | TRBV28 | CASSLRVGATNEKLFF | TGTGCCAGCAGTTTACGGGTCGGGGCAACTAATGAAAAACTGTTTTTT
NA | NA | TRBJ2-6 | TRBV5-1 | CASTLQGTSGANVLTF | TGCGCCAGCACCCTTCAGGGCACCTCTGGGGCCAACGTCCTGACTTTC
NA | NA | TRBJ2-6 | TRBV18 | CASSPLEFRAGANVLTF | TGTGCCAGCTCACCACTTGAGTTTCGAGCTGGGGCCAACGTCCTGACTTTC
few | TRBD2 | TRBJ2-6 | TRBV11-2 | CASSPPPGGSGANVLTF | TGTGCCAGCAGCCCTCCACCGGGGGGATCTGGGGCCAACGTCCTGACTTTC
NA | TRBD1 | TRBJ1-1 | TRBV6-5 | CASRSTGVPEAFF | TGTGCCAGCAGGTCCACAGGGGTCCCTGAAGCTTTCTTT
NA | NA | TRBJ2-1 | TRBV27 | CAKRRVVWNEQFF | TGTGCCAAAAGGAGGGTCGTATGGAATGAGCAGTTCTTC
NA | TRBD1 | TRBJ2-5 | TRBV5-1 | CASSGQTGQETQYF | TGCGCCAGCAGCGGTCAGACAGGGCAAGAGACCCAGTACTTC
NA | NA | TRBJ1-3 | TRBV7-8 | CASSPTRFGNTIYF | TGTGCCAGCAGTCCGACAAGGTTTGGAAACACCATATATTTT
NA | NA | TRBJ1-2 | TRBV6-5 | CASSYSQGTNYGYTF | TGTGCCAGCAGTTACTCGCAGGGGACGAACTATGGCTACACCTTC